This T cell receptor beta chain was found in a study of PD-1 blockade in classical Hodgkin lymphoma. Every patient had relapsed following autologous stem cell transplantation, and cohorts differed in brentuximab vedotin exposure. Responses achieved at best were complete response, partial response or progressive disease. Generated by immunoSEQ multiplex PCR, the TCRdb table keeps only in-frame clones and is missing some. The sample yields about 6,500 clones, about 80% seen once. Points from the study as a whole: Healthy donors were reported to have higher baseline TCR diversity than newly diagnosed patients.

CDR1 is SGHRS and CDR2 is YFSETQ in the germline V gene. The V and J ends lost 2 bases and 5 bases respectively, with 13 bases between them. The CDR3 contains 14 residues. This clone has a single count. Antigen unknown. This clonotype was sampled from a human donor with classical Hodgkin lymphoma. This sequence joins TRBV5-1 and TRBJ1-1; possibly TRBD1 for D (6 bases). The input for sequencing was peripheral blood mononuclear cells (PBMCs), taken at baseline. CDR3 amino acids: CASSFQGFTTEAFF. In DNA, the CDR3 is TGCGCCAGCAGCTTTCAGGGGTTCACGACTGAAGCTTTCTTT.